One sample yielded the 11 T cell receptor beta chains listed below, sequenced in a study of T cell changes during pregnancy in multiple sclerosis. Some clones are missing from TCRdb's copy, which holds only in-frame ones; the method was immunoSEQ multiplex PCR. The sample carries around 75,000 clones, about 91% recorded once. Specimen: CD4+ T cells from peripheral blood mononuclear cells, collected in the third trimester of pregnancy. These receptors all come from a female donor in good health, enrolled as a control in a pregnancy study.

V gene TRBV5-4 combines with J gene TRBJ2-7; possible D gene TRBD1, 6 bases. There are 15 residues in the CDR3. Trimming cost V 4 bases and J 2 bases, with 16 bases left between them. From germline, CDR1 is SGHNT and CDR2 YYREEE (reference sequence). The CDR3: CASSQQTGRTYEQYF. CDR3 nucleotides: TGTGCCAGCAGCCAACAGACAGGTCGAACCTACGAGCAGTACTTC. Combining the CDR3 with reference TRBV5-4 and TRBJ2-7 gives the whole variable domain ETGVTQSPTHLIKTRGQQVTLRCSSQSGHNTVSWYQQALGQGPQFIFQYYREEENGRGNFPPRFSGLQFPNYSSELNVNALELDDSALYLCASSQQTGRTYEQYFGPGTRLTVT.

This sequence joins TRBV7-8 and TRBJ1-4, with D maybe TRBD1 (5 bases). V lost 3 bases and J 0 bases, leaving 8 bases between the germline ends. CDR3 length: 15 residues. The germline gives CDR1 SGHVS, CDR2 FQNEAQ. CDR3 in amino acids: CASSLQGATNEKLFF. For the CDR3, the DNA is TGTGCCAGCAGCTTGCAGGGTGCAACTAATGAAAAACTGTTTTTT.

CDR3 loop: CASSQGLSGVGELFF. CDR3 sequence (DNA): TGCGCCAGCAGCCAAGGCCTGTCCGGAGTCGGGGAGCTGTTTTTT. The V gene is TRBV4-1, the J gene TRBJ2-2; D remains unclear. Deletions cut 1 base from V and 7 bases from J, with 13 bases between. CDR3 length: 15 residues. Germline V gene sequence: CDR1 MGHRA, CDR2 YSYEKL.

V usage is TRBV25-1 and J usage is TRBJ1-6; possible D gene TRBD1, 6 bases. Germline CDR1 MGHDK, CDR2 SYGVNS. Trimming cost V 4 bases and J 0 bases, with 10 bases left between them. The CDR3 has 16 residues. The CDR3 DNA reads TGTGCCAGCAGTGGTCAGGGGAGCTCCTATAATTCACCCCTCCACTTT. Translating it yields CASSGQGSSYNSPLHF.

This clone was counted only a few times. The chain has TRBV6-5 and TRBJ1-6; unclear D gene. The germline V and J ends were trimmed by 10 bases and 5 bases, with 12 bases remaining between them. The CDR3 has 13 residues. The germline CDR1 and CDR2 sequences are MNHEY and SVGAGI. The DNA of the CDR3 is TGTGCCACCCAAGAACTGAATAATTCACCCCTCCACTTT. Its translation: CATQELNNSPLHF.

V usage is TRBV5-1 and J usage is TRBJ1-1; 7 bases are shared with TRBD1. Germline V gives CDR1 SGHRS, CDR2 YFSETQ. V lost 7 bases, J lost 1 base, and 7 bases stayed unmatched. CDR3 length: 14 residues. Here the CDR3 reads CASLTGEGNTEAFF. The CDR3 DNA reads TGCGCCAGCCTAACAGGGGAAGGGAACACTGAAGCTTTCTTT.

The chain carries TRBV11-2 and TRBJ1-5; the D gene is possibly TRBD1 (6 bases). The CDR3 runs 13 residues. Germline CDR1 is SGHAT and CDR2 is FQNNGV. V lost 4 bases to trimming and J lost 5 bases, with 9 bases between them. Here the CDR3 DNA reads TGTGCCAGCAGCTGGACAGCTGATCAGCCCCAGCATTTT. Protein sequence: CASSWTADQPQHF.

V gene TRBV9 combines with J gene TRBJ1-3; D possibly corresponds to TRBD1 (6 bases). The germline V gene has CDR1 SGDLS and CDR2 YYNGEE. The CDR3 is made up of 16 amino acids. Trimming pared 5 bases from V and 5 bases from J, leaving 20 bases between. CDR3 bases: TGTGCCAGCAGACACCTGCTGGGGGCAGGGAGAAACACCATATATTTT. This translates into CASRHLLGAGRNTIYF.

The chain is built from TRBV5-8 and TRBJ1-2; 9 bases match TRBD1. Germline values: CDR1 SGHTS, CDR2 YDEGEE. CDR3 length: 16 residues. J was trimmed by 4 bases and V by 1 base; bases with no gene match: 8. The CDR3 nucleotides read TGTGCCAGCAGCTTGCAAACAGGGGGCGCTGGCTATGGCTACACCTTC. It codes for CASSLQTGGAGYGYTF.

The J gene is TRBJ1-4, the V gene TRBV5-1; D is perhaps TRBD1 (5 bases). The CDR3 has 15 amino acids. Per the germline V gene, CDR1 is SGHRS and CDR2 is YFSETQ. V gave up 0 bases and J gave up 8 bases, with 14 bases separating them. CDR3 in DNA: TGCGCCAGCAGCTTGGCCGGTGACAGTCGGGAAAAACTGTTTTTT. Translated: CASSLAGDSREKLFF.

The rearrangement uses TRBV6-1 and TRBJ1-2; D not resolved. Trimming stripped 2 bases from V and 4 bases from J, with 14 bases between. From germline, CDR1 is MNHNS and CDR2 SASEGT. The CDR3 spans 15 residues. The CDR3 nucleotides are TGTGCCAGCAGTGAACCCCGAACCGCGGGCTATGGCTACACCTTC. Protein: CASSEPRTAGYGYTF.